The 31 T cell receptor beta chains given below trace back to one sample, sequenced in a study of T cell responses to AZD1222 COVID-19 vaccine. The table came from immunoSEQ multiplex PCR; TCRdb's copy has only in-frame clones and leaves some out. The table lists 120,000 to 150,000 clones, approximately 90% of them singletons, with approximately 3.6% in the top ten. The sample here was peripheral blood, taken 28 days after the second AZD1222 dose. The receptors derive from an adult who received the AZD1222 COVID-19 vaccine.

The rearrangement uses TRBV18 and TRBJ2-5; 7 bases match TRBD2. V lost 3 bases, J lost 5 bases, and 6 bases stayed unmatched. CDR1 KGHSH and CDR2 LQKENI come from the germline V gene. The CDR3 contains 14 residues. CDR3 nucleotide sequence: TGTGCCAGCTCACCGGACCGGGGGGTTGAGACCCAGTACTTC. Protein: CASSPDRGVETQYF.

V and J are TRBV30 and TRBJ2-2; TRBD2 matches 13 bases. V lost 3 bases and J lost 6; bases outside the gene matches: 1. The germline V gene encodes CDR1 GTSNPN and CDR2 SVGIG (reference sequence). CDR3 size: 14 residues. The CDR3 region is CAWRLAGGPGELFF. The CDR3 nucleotides are TGTGCCTGGAGACTAGCGGGGGGGCCCGGGGAGCTGTTTTTT.

This chain joins TRBV19 and TRBJ2-3; TRBD2 matches 7 bases. CDR3 length equals 15 residues. Germline V gene sequence: CDR1 LNHDA, CDR2 SQIVND (reference sequence). With V trimmed by 5 bases and J by 4 bases, 9 bases remained unmatched. The CDR3 sequence: CASSHGGRVADTQYF. Written as DNA, the CDR3 is TGTGCCAGTAGTCATGGCGGGAGAGTCGCAGATACGCAGTATTTT.

The rearrangement uses TRBV19 and TRBJ2-2, with 8 nucleotides matching TRBD1. From germline, CDR1 is LNHDA and CDR2 SQIVND (reference sequence). The CDR3 runs 16 residues. V lost 6 bases, J lost 0 bases, and 6 bases stayed unmatched. This CDR3 reads CASRIQTGANTGELFF. For the CDR3, the DNA is TGTGCCAGTAGAATCCAGACAGGGGCGAACACCGGGGAGCTGTTTTTT.

The gene calls are TRBV6-6 and TRBJ1-4; 9 bases align to TRBD1. V lost 2 bases, J lost 8 bases, and 3 bases stayed unmatched. The CDR3 spans 14 residues. The V gene's germline CDR1 is MNHNY and CDR2 SVGAGI (reference sequence). The CDR3 is CASSYDRGREKLFF. The CDR3 DNA reads TGTGCCAGCAGTTACGACAGGGGGAGGGAAAAACTGTTTTTT.

V is TRBV6-5 and J is TRBJ2-7; D may be TRBD2 (7 bases). The CDR3 covers 13 residues. The V gene's germline CDR1 is MNHEY and CDR2 SVGAGI. V was shortened by 7 bases and J by 7 bases, with 17 bases between the two germline ends. The CDR3 DNA sequence: TGTGCCAGCATTGGGGGGGGCCGCCGGGAGCAGTACTTC. Amino acid sequence: CASIGGGRREQYF.

The rearrangement joins TRBV5-1 to TRBJ1-4; D ambiguous. Germline CDR1 reads SGHRS; CDR2 reads YFSETQ. This CDR3 contains 13 residues. V lost 0 bases and J 8 bases, leaving 8 bases between the germline ends. The CDR3 coding sequence is TGCGCCAGCAGCTTGGGAGGAAACGAAAAACTGTTTTTT. This translates into CASSLGGNEKLFF.

The rearrangement uses TRBV24-1 and TRBJ2-1, with 13 bases identical to TRBD2. Unmatched junction bases numbered 2, after V lost 9 bases and J lost 7 bases. This CDR3 is 13 amino acids long. CDR1 KGHDR and CDR2 SFDVKD come from the germline V gene. CDR3 sequence reads: CATGTSGANEQFF. CDR3 coding DNA: TGTGCCACCGGGACTAGCGGGGCTAATGAGCAGTTCTTC.

The chain uses TRBV19 and TRBJ1-1, with unresolved D. Deletions cut 3 bases from V and 0 bases from J, with 11 bases between. Germline CDR1 reads LNHDA; CDR2 reads SQIVND (reference sequence). The CDR3 totals 15 residues. CDR3 DNA sequence: TGTGCCAGTAGTATTCCCGGGGAATTGAACACTGAAGCTTTCTTT. Residues: CASSIPGELNTEAFF.

The V gene is TRBV9, the J gene TRBJ2-5; 16 nucleotides align to TRBD2. The CDR3 covers 19 residues. The germline V gene has CDR1 SGDLS and CDR2 YYNGEE. Unmatched junction bases numbered 17, after V lost 7 bases and J lost 5 bases. The CDR3 sequence: CASGPLPGLAGGPGETQYF. The CDR3, as DNA: TGTGCCAGCGGCCCACTTCCGGGACTAGCGGGAGGGCCGGGGGAGACCCAGTACTTC.

This sequence joins TRBV19 and TRBJ2-1; 9 bases align to TRBD2. The germline V gene has CDR1 LNHDA and CDR2 SQIVND (reference sequence). The CDR3 has 17 residues. Trimming took 3 bases from V and 4 from J; bases not matched to a gene: 10. The CDR3 DNA reads TGTGCCAGTAGTATGCGTCTAGCGGGACTTCAATACAATGAGCAGTTCTTC. This sequence encodes CASSMRLAGLQYNEQFF. Together with reference TRBV19 and TRBJ2-1, the CDR3 gives the full variable domain: DGGITQSPKYLFRKEGQNVTLSCEQNLNHDAMYWYRQDPGQGLRLIYYSQIVNDFQKGDIAEGYSVSREKKESFPLTVTSAQKNPTAFYLCASSMRLAGLQYNEQFFGPGTRLTVL.

The CDR3: CACDSTNEKLFF. CDR3 nucleotide sequence: TGTGCCTGTGACTCAACTAATGAAAAACTGTTTTTT. The rearrangement joins TRBV30 to TRBJ1-4; D is ambiguous. V lost 6 bases to trimming and J lost 0 bases, with 5 bases between them. This CDR3 is built from 12 residues. Germline CDR1 and CDR2: GTSNPN and SVGIG (reference sequence).

The rearrangement uses TRBV11-3 and TRBJ1-2, with a weak D call TRBD1 (6 bases). V lost 5 bases and J 7 bases, leaving 14 bases between the germline ends. The CDR3 sequence is 13 residues long. CDR1 SGHNT and CDR2 YENEEA come from the germline V gene. The CDR3 region has the DNA TGTGCCAGCAGCCAGATGAGGGGGTCTGGCTACACCTTC. Protein: CASSQMRGSGYTF.

The rearrangement joins TRBV29-1 to TRBJ1-1, with D uncertain. From germline, CDR1 is SQVTM and CDR2 ANQGSEA. Trimming removed 7 bases from V and 6 bases from J, with 24 bases in between. The CDR3 runs 15 residues. The CDR3 sequence is CSGTPRGDPVSEAFF. The CDR3 bases are TGCAGCGGTACGCCTCGGGGAGATCCCGTATCTGAAGCTTTCTTT.

The chain has TRBV6-2 or TRBV6-3 and TRBJ1-1; possible D gene TRBD1, 5 bases. Germline CDR1 is MNHEY and CDR2 is SVGEGT. CDR3 length: 14 residues. The germline V and J ends were trimmed by 0 bases and 7 bases, with 12 bases remaining between them. The CDR3 loop is CASSYSSLQGEAFF. The CDR3 DNA follows: TGTGCCAGCAGTTACTCGTCCCTCCAGGGTGAAGCTTTCTTT.

This sequence joins TRBV5-8 and TRBJ2-2; no reliable D call. Germline-derived CDR1 and CDR2 are SGHTS and YDEGEE. Trimming left V 5 bases short and J 2 bases short, with 10 bases between. This CDR3 has 14 amino acids. The chain's CDR3 is CASRTGPNTGELFF. The CDR3 coding sequence is TGTGCCAGCAGGACTGGTCCCAACACCGGGGAGCTGTTTTTT. Using reference TRBV5-8 and TRBJ2-2 for the parts outside the CDR3, the full variable domain is EAGVTQSPTHLIKTRGQQATLRCSPISGHTSVYWYQQALGLGLQFLLWYDEGEERNRGNFPPRFSGRQFPNYSSELNVNALELEDSALYLCASRTGPNTGELFFGEGSRLTVL.

The chain uses TRBV6-5 and TRBJ1-4; D not certain. Germline CDR1 and CDR2: MNHEY and SVGAGI. The CDR3 totals 14 residues. The V end lost 3 bases, the J end lost 4 bases, and 9 bases lay between the germline ends. The CDR3 DNA is TGTGCCAGCAGTTATACAGTTGATAATGAAAAACTGTTTTTT. Amino acids: CASSYTVDNEKLFF.

This sequence joins TRBV7-6 and TRBJ1-5; D is unresolved. The V and J ends lost 4 bases and 7 bases respectively, with 11 bases between them. Germline CDR1 reads SGHVS; CDR2 reads FNYEAQ. This CDR3 has 13 amino acids. The CDR3 DNA reads TGTGCCAGCAGCTCACAAGACCAGCAGCCCCAGCATTTT. Translated: CASSSQDQQPQHF.

This chain links TRBV7-2 with TRBJ2-1; 7 nucleotides match TRBD2. Germline CDR1 reads SGHTA; CDR2 reads FQGNSA. The trim removed 8 bases at V and 3 bases at J, leaving 10 bases unmatched. This CDR3 contains 15 residues. In DNA form, the CDR3 reads TGTGCCAGCGAAGGGGAGGGACCAATCTACAATGAGCAGTTCTTC. Protein sequence: CASEGEGPIYNEQFF.

The chain is built from TRBV5-1 and TRBJ2-3; no definite D call. The germline V gene has CDR1 SGHRS and CDR2 YFSETQ. This CDR3 comprises 14 residues. The V end lost 4 bases, the J end lost 5 bases, and 14 bases lay between the germline ends. The CDR3 sequence is CASSPRISGDTQYF. CDR3 nucleotides: TGCGCCAGCAGCCCTAGAATCAGTGGAGATACGCAGTATTTT.

V gene TRBV30 combines with J gene TRBJ1-3; D unclear. The length of the CDR3 is 12 residues. The V gene lost 5 bases and the J gene lost 4 bases, with 9 bases spanning the gap. Germline V lookup: CDR1 GTSNPN, CDR2 SVGIG (reference sequence). In DNA form, the CDR3 reads TGTGCCTGGGAGAGGGCGGGAAACACCATATATTTT. It yields the protein CAWERAGNTIYF.

This rearrangement joins TRBV10-3 to TRBJ2-5, with D unclear. The ends were cut back, 11 bases at V and 3 bases at J, with 13 bases in the middle. This CDR3 comprises 12 residues. Germline V gene data show CDR1 as ENHRY and CDR2 as SYGVKD. As DNA, the CDR3 is TGTGCCTCAGGATCCACAGAAGAGACCCAGTACTTC. Its protein is CASGSTEETQYF.

The chain is built from TRBV2 and TRBJ1-4; the D gene is possibly TRBD1 (6 bases). The CDR3 sequence is 14 residues long. Between the trimmed V and J ends, which lost 1 base and 6 bases, there was a span of 9 bases. Germline V lookup: CDR1 SNHLY, CDR2 FYNNEI. CDR3 amino acids: CASSEEQGDEKLFF. In nucleotides, the CDR3 is TGTGCCAGCAGTGAAGAACAGGGTGATGAAAAACTGTTTTTT. The full variable domain, rest sourced from reference TRBV2 and TRBJ1-4, is EPEVTQTPSHQVTQMGQEVILRCVPISNHLYFYWYRQILGQKVEFLVSFYNNEISEKSEIFDDQFSVERPDGSNFTLKIRSTKLEDSAMYFCASSEEQGDEKLFFGSGTQLSVL.

This chain links TRBV18 with TRBJ2-2; 12 bases map to TRBD1. This CDR3 is built from 16 residues. With 6 bases clipped from V and 7 bases from J, the junction kept 9 bases outside the gene matches. In germline, CDR1 is KGHSH, CDR2 LQKENI. The CDR3 here is CASSLRDRGLGGELFF. CDR3 DNA: TGTGCCAGCTCCCTTCGGGACAGGGGGCTTGGCGGGGAGCTGTTTTTT.

The gene calls are TRBV7-9 and TRBJ1-5; TRBD1 is a possible D gene (5 bases). Trimming shortened V by 4 bases and J by 5 bases, and 12 bases separated the two germline ends. Germline V CDR1 and CDR2: SEHNR, FQNEAQ (reference sequence). The CDR3 covers 14 residues. The CDR3 nucleotides are TGTGCCAGCAGCTCAGTAGGAGGGGATCAGCCCCAGCATTTT. As protein: CASSSVGGDQPQHF.

This clone was found a few times. This chain uses TRBV27 with TRBJ1-1; D unclear. The CDR3 spans 14 residues. Germline V gene lookup returns CDR1 MNHEY and CDR2 SMNVEV (reference sequence). V was clipped by 3 bases and J by 6 bases, with 14 bases between them. The CDR3 reads CASSFGGLGSEAFF. As DNA, the CDR3 is TGTGCCAGCAGTTTTGGAGGGTTGGGATCTGAAGCTTTCTTT.

This sequence joins TRBV12-5 and TRBJ1-1; unclear D gene. V was pared by 4 bases and J by 0 bases, with 9 bases between. CDR1 is LGHNT and CDR2 is FRNRAP in the germline V gene. This CDR3 region has 14 residues. CDR3 sequence reads: CASGWASLNTEAFF. The CDR3 coding sequence is TGTGCTAGTGGTTGGGCCTCACTGAACACTGAAGCTTTCTTT.

This clone was picked up one time. The J gene is TRBJ2-1, the V gene TRBV25-1; a possible D gene is TRBD1 (6 bases). Germline V gene data show CDR1 as MGHDK and CDR2 as SYGVNS. The CDR3 covers 14 residues. Trimming stripped 2 bases from V and 6 bases from J, with 11 bases between. The DNA of the CDR3 is TGTGCCAGCAGTGAACTGGGCAGGGGCAATGAGCAGTTCTTC. This gives the protein CASSELGRGNEQFF.

This clone was detected once. The V call is TRBV6-5, the J call TRBJ2-4; perhaps TRBD1 as D (6 bases). This CDR3 has 14 amino acids. CDR1 is MNHEY and CDR2 is SVGAGI in the germline V gene. Trimming removed 4 bases from V and 8 bases from J, with 15 bases in between. The CDR3 DNA reads TGTGCCAGCAGTTTAAACAGGGTGGTGGACATTCAGTACTTC. Its protein product is CASSLNRVVDIQYF.

The chain combines TRBV5-4 with TRBJ1-1; no clear D. The CDR3 length is 12 residues. Per the germline V gene, CDR1 is SGHNT and CDR2 is YYREEE (reference sequence). Between the trimmed V and J ends, which lost 2 bases and 3 bases, there was a span of 5 bases. The CDR3 protein is CASSLSYTEAFF. The CDR3 DNA sequence: TGTGCCAGCAGCTTATCTTACACTGAAGCTTTCTTT.

The genes are TRBV3-1 (or the pseudogene TRBV3-2) and TRBJ1-5; no clear D. This CDR3 contains 16 residues. Deletions cut 1 base from V and 2 bases from J, with 12 bases between. In germline, CDR1 is LGHDT, CDR2 YNNKEL (reference sequence). The chain's CDR3 is CASSQVRGEGNQPQHF. The CDR3 DNA follows: TGTGCCAGCAGCCAAGTCCGGGGTGAGGGCAATCAGCCCCAGCATTTT.